Presented here are 2 T cell receptor beta chains from one specimen sequenced in a study of shared clonotypes between healthy human individuals (dated by TCRdb to about 2020). Libraries were constructed by the immunoSEQ multiplex PCR assay. TCRdb provides this immuneACCESS table in a form limited to in-frame rearrangements. Some clones are lacking; in checked studies, under half of them reflect an unresolved V gene, and why the rest are absent is not known. This sample holds about 520,000 clones; 90% to 97% were observed only once. The top ten constitute under 0.065% of the sample. The sample comprised naive CD4+ T cells sorted from blood. Per the publication, the cell subset or site label means: CD45RA+ positively selected. Receptor source: a woman aged 25 to 39 in good health.

The genes are TRBV27 and TRBJ1-3; 9 bases are shared with TRBD1. CDR3 length equals 16 residues. Germline V gives CDR1 MNHEY, CDR2 SMNVEV (reference sequence). With V trimmed by 5 bases and J by 0 bases, 5 bases remained unmatched. CDR3 region: CASSPGQGISGNTIYF. In DNA, the CDR3 is TGTGCCAGCAGTCCTGGACAGGGGATCTCTGGAAACACCATATATTTT.

The rearrangement links TRBV28 to TRBJ1-3; D uncertain. The CDR3 extends over 15 amino acids. Looked up from germline, CDR1 is MDHEN and CDR2 is SYDVKM. The V gene lost 5 bases and the J gene lost 3 bases, with 14 bases spanning the gap. The CDR3 protein is CASSLEPADGNTIYF. CDR3 DNA: TGTGCCAGCAGTCTGGAACCGGCCGATGGAAACACCATATATTTT.